The entry below describes one TCR beta chain. The authors' processing: By means of reference gene primer amplification, nucleated cell counts were estimated. The protocol was immunoSEQ multiplex PCR, while the TCRdb copy is restricted to in-frame clones and leaves out a portion. The DNA was the basis for D and trimming; V, J and clone size are from that table. The sample lists about 250,000 clones, 70% to 90% occurring once. The record originates from a study of blood T cell repertoires in COVID-19. J was trimmed by 5 bases and V by 4 bases; bases with no gene match: 5. CDR1 MNHEY and CDR2 SMNVEV come from the germline V gene (reference sequence). This CDR3 is 14 amino acids long.

V usage is TRBV27 and J usage is TRBJ1-5; 7 bases are a match to TRBD1. The TCR originated in an elderly man with acute or convalescent COVID-19. The sample taken for sequencing was peripheral blood. CDR3 amino acids: CASSSYRGHQPQHF. The CDR3 DNA follows: TGTGCCAGCAGTTCCTACAGGGGCCATCAGCCCCAGCATTTT.